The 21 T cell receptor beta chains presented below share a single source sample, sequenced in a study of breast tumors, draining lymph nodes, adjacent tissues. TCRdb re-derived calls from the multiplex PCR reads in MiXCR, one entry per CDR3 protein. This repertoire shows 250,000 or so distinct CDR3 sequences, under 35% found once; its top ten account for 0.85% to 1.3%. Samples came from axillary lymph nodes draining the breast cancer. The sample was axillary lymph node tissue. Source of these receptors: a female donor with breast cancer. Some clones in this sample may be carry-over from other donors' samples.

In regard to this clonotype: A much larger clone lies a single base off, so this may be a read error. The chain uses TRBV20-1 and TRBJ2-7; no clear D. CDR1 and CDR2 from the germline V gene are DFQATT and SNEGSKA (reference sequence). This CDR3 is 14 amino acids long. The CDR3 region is CSATSYGHSSEQYF. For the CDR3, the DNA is TGCAGTGCCACAAGCTACGGGCACTCCTCCGAGCAGTACTTC.

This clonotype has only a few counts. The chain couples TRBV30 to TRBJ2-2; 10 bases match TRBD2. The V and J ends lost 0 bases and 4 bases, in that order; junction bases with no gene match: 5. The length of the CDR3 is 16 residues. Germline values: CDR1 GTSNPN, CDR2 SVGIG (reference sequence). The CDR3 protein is CAWSVASGSATGELFF. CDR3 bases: TGTGCCTGGAGTGTGGCTAGCGGGAGTGCCACCGGGGAGCTGTTTTTT.

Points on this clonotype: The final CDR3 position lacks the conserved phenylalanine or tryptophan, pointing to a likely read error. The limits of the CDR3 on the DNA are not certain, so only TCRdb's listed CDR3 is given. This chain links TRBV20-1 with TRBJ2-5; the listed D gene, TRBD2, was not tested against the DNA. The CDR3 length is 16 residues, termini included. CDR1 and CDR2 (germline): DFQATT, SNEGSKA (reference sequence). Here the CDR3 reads CSAPTLAGGPLETQHS.

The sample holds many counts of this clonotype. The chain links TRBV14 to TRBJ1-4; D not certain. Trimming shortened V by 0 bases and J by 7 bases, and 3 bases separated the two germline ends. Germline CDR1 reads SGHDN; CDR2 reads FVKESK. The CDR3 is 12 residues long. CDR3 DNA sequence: TGTGCCAGCAGCCAAGATAGTGAAAAACTGTTTTTT. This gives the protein CASSQDSEKLFF.

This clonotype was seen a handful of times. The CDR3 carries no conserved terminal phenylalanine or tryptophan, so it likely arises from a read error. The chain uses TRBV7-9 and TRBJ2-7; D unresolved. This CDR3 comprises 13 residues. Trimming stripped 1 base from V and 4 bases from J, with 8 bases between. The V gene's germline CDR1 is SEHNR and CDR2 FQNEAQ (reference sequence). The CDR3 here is CASSLDSSYEQYL. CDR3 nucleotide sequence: TGTGCCAGCAGCTTAGATAGTAGTTACGAGCAGTACCTC.

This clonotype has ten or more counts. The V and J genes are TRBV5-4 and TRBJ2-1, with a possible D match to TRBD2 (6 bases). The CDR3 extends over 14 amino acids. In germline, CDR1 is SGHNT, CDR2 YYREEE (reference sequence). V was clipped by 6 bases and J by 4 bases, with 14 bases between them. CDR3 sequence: CASNFPGEYNEQFF. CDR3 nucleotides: TGTGCCAGCAACTTTCCGGGAGAGTACAATGAGCAGTTCTTC.

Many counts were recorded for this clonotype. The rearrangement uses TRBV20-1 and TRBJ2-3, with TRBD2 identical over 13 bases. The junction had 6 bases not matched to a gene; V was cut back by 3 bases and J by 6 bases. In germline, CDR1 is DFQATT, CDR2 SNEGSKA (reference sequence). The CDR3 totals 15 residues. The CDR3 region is CSASGLAGEIDTQYF. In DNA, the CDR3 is TGCAGTGCTAGTGGACTAGCGGGAGAAATTGATACGCAGTATTTT.

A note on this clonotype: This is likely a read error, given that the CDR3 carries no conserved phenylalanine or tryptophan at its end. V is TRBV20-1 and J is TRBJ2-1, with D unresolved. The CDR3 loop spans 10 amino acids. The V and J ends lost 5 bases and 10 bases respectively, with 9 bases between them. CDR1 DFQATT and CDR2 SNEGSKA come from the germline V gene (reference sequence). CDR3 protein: CSASHMEQFS. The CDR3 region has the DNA TGCAGTGCTTCCCACATGGAGCAGTTCTCC.

The CDR3 protein is CASSRAPHRAYEQYF. The CDR3 bases are TGTGCCAGCAGCCGGGCTCCACACAGGGCTTACGAGCAGTACTTC. This rearrangement joins TRBV14 to TRBJ2-7; tentatively, D is TRBD1 (6 bases). In germline, CDR1 is SGHDN, CDR2 FVKESK. The V end lost 4 bases, the J end lost 4 bases, and 17 bases lay between the germline ends. This CDR3 comprises 15 residues.

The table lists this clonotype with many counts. CDR3 DNA: TGCAGTGCTGGAGTAGCGGGAGAGGGGGAAGATACGCAGTATTTT. Translation gives CSAGVAGEGEDTQYF. The chain couples TRBV20-1 to TRBJ2-3, with 9 bases matching TRBD2. CDR1 and CDR2 (germline): DFQATT, SNEGSKA (reference sequence). V gave up 5 bases and J gave up 5 bases; unmatched junction bases: 11. This CDR3 has 15 amino acids.

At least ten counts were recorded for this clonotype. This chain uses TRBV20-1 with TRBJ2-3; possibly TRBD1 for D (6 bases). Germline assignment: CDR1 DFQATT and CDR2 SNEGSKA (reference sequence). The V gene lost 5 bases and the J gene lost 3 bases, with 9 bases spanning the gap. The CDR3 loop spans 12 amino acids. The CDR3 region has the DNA TGCAGTGCTGGCAGGGGAACAGATACGCAGTATTTT. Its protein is CSAGRGTDTQYF.

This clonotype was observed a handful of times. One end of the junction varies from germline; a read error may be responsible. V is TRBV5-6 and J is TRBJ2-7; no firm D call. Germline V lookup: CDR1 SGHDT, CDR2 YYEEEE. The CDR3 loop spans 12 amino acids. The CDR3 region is CASSLHSSEQYF. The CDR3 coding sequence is TGTGCCAGCAGTCTACACTCCTCCGAGCAGTACTTC.

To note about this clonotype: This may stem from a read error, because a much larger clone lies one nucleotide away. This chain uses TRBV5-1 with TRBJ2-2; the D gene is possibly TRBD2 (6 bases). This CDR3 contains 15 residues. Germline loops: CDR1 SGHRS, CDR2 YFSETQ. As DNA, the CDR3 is TGCGCCGGCAGCCCGACTAGACAGTACACCGGGGAGCTGTTTTTT. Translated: CAGSPTRQYTGELFF.

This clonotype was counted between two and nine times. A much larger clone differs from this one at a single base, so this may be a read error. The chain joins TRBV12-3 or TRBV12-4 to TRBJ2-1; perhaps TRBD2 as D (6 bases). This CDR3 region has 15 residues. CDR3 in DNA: TGTGCCAGCAGTACCCTAGCGATGGTGGGCAATGAGCAGTCCTTC. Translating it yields CASSTLAMVGNEQSF.

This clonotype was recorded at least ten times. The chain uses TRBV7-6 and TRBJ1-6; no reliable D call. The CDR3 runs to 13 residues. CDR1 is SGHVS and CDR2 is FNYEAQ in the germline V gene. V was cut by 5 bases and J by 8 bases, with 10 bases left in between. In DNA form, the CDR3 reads TGTGCCAGCAGCCCCCCTGGGCATTCACCCCTCCACTTT. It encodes CASSPPGHSPLHF.

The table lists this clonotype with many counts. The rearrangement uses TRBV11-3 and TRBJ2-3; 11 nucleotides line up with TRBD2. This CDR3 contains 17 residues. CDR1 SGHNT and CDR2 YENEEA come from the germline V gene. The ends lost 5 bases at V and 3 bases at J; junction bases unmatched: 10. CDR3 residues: CASSPRVGLAGTDTQYF. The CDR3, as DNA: TGTGCCAGCAGCCCCCGCGTCGGACTAGCGGGTACAGATACGCAGTATTTT.

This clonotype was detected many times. CDR3 protein: CASSNDIIPTDTQYF. DNA for the CDR3: TGTGCCAGCAGTAACGACATAATCCCCACAGATACGCAGTATTTT. The rearrangement links TRBV6-1 to TRBJ2-3; the D is unclear. The CDR3 has 15 amino acids. CDR1 MNHNS and CDR2 SASEGT come from the germline V gene. The germline V and J ends were trimmed by 5 bases and 2 bases, with 14 bases remaining between them.

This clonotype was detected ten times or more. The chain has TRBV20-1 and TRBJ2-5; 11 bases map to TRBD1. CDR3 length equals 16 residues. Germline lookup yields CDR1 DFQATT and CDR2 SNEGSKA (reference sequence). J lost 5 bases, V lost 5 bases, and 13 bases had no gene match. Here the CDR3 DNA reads TGCAGTGCTGTTGCCGGGACAGGGGGAAGCTGGGAGACCCAGTACTTC. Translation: CSAVAGTGGSWETQYF.

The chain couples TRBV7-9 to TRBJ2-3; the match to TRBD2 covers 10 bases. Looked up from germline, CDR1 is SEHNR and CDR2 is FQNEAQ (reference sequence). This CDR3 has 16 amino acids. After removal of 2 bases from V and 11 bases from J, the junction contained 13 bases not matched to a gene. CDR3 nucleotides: TGTGCCAGCAGCTTAATAGGGGTTAGCGGGAGGAATGAGCAGTATTTT. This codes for CASSLIGVSGRNEQYF.

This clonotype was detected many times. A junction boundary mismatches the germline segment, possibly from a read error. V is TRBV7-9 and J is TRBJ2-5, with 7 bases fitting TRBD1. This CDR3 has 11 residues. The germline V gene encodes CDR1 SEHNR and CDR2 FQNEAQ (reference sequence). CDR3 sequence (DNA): TGTGCCAGCAGCAAGGGACAGACGATCGCCTTC. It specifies CASSKGQTIAF.

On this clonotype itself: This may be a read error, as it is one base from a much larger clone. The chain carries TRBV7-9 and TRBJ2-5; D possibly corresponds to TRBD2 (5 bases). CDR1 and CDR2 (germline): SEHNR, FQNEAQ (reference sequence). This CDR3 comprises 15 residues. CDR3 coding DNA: TGTGCCAGCAGCTTAGTTCCGAGGGCCCAAGAGACCCAGCACTTC. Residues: CASSLVPRAQETQHF.